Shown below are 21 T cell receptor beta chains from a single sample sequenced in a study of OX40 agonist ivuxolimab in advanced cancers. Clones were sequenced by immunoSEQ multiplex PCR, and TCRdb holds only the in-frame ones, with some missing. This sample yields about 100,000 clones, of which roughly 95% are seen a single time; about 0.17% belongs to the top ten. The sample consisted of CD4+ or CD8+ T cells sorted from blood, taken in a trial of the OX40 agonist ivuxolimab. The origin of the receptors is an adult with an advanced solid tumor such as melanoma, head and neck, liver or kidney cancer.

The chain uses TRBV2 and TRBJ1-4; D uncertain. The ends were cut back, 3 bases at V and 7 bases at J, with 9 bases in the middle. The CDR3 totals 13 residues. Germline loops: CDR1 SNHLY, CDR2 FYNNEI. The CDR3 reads CASSDRGIEKLFF. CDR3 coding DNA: TGTGCCAGCAGTGACAGAGGGATTGAAAAACTGTTTTTT.

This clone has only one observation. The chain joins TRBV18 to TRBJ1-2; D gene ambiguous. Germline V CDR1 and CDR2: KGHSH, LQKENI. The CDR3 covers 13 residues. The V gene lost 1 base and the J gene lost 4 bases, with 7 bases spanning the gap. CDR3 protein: CASSPQGGYGYTF. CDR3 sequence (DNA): TGTGCCAGCTCACCACAGGGCGGCTATGGCTACACCTTC.

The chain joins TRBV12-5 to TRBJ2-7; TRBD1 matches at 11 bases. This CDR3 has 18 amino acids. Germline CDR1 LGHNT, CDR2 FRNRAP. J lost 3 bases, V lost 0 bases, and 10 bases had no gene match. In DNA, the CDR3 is TGTGCTAGTGGTTTGGTACTTCCACGGGACAGGGGGTACTACGAGCAGTACTTC. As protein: CASGLVLPRDRGYYEQYF.

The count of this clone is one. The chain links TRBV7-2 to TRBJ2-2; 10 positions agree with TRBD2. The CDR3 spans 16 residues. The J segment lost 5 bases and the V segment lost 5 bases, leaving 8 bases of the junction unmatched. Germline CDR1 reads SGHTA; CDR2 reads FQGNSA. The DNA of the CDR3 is TGTGCCAGCAGCCCCGGCCAACTAGCGGGAACCGGGGAGCTGTTTTTT. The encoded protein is CASSPGQLAGTGELFF.

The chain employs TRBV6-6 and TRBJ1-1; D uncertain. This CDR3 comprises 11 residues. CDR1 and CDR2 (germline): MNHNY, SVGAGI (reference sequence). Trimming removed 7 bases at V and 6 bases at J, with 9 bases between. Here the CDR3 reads CASIQGAEAFF. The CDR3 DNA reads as TGTGCCAGCATTCAAGGCGCTGAAGCTTTCTTT.

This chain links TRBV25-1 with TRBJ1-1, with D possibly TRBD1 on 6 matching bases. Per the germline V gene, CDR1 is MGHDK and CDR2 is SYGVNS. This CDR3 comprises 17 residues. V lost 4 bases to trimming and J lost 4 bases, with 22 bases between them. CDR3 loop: CASSGYPGVTFSTEAFF. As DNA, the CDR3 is TGTGCCAGCAGTGGCTATCCAGGGGTTACATTCTCCACTGAAGCTTTCTTT.

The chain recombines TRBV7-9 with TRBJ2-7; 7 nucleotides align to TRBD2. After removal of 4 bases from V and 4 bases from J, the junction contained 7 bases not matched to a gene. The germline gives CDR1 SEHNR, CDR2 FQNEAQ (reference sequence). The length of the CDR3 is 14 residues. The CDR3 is CASSSRRAGYEQYF. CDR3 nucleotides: TGTGCCAGCAGCTCCCGGAGAGCGGGGTACGAGCAGTACTTC.

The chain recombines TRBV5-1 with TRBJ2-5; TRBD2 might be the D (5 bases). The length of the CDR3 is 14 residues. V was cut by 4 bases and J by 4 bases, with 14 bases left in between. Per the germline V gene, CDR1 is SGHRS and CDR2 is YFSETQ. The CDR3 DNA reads TGCGCCAGCAGCCCTCTTGAGGGTGGAGAGACCCAGTACTTC. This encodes CASSPLEGGETQYF.

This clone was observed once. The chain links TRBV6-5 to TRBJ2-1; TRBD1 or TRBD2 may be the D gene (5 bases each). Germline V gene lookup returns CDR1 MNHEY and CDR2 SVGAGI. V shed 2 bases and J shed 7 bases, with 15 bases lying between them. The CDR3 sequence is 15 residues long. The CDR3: CASSYGGTPANEQFF. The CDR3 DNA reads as TGTGCCAGCAGTTACGGGGGAACTCCCGCAAATGAGCAGTTCTTC.

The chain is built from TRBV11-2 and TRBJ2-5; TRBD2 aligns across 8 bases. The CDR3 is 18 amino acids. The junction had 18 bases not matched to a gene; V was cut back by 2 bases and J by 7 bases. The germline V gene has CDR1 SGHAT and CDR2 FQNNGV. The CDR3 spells CASSLTIVGGGLPGTQYF. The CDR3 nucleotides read TGTGCCAGCAGCTTAACGATCGTCGGGGGGGGCCTCCCAGGGACCCAGTACTTC.

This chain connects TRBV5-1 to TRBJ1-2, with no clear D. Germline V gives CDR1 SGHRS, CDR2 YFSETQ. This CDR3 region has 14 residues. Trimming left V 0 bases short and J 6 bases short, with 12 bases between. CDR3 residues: CASSLVGGAHGYTF. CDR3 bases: TGCGCCAGCAGCTTGGTGGGTGGAGCCCATGGCTACACCTTC.

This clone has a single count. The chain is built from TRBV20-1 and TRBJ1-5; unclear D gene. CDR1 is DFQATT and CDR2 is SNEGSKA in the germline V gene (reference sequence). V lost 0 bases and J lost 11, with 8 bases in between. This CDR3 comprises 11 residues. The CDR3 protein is CSARDWQSQHF. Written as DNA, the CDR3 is TGCAGTGCTAGAGATTGGCAATCCCAGCATTTT.

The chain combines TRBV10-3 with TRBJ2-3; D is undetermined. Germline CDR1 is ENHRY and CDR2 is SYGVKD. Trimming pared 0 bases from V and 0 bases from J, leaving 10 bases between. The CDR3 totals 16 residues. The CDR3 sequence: CAISESPATSTDTQYF. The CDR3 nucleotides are TGTGCCATCAGTGAGTCGCCGGCTACTAGCACAGATACGCAGTATTTT.

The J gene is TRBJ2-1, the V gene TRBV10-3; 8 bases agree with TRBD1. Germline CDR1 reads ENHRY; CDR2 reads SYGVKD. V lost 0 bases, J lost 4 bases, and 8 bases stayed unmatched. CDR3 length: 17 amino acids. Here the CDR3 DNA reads TGTGCCATCAGTGAGTCGAGGGACAGGAGACCATACAATGAGCAGTTCTTC. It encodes CAISESRDRRPYNEQFF.

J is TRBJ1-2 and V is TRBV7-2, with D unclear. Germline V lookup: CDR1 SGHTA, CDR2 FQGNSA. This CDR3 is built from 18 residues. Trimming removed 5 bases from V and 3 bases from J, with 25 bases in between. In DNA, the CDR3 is TGTGCCAGCAGCCTTGACCTAATCCTCCCCTCAGGTGACTATGGCTACACCTTC. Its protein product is CASSLDLILPSGDYGYTF.

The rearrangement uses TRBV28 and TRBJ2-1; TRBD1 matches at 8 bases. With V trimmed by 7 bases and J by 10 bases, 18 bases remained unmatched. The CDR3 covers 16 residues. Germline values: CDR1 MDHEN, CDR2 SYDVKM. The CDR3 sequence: CASTSSMGQALREQFF. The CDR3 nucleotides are TGTGCCAGCACATCCTCGATGGGACAGGCTTTACGGGAGCAGTTCTTC.

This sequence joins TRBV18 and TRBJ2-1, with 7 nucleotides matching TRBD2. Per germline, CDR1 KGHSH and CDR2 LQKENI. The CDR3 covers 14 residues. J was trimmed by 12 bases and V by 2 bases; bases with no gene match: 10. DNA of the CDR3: TGTGCCAGCTCACCAGGCGGGGGACCCTGGGGGCAGTTCTTC. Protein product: CASSPGGGPWGQFF.

Here the CDR3 reads CASSPQGQSQPQHF. The CDR3 nucleotides read TGTGCCAGCTCACCACAGGGGCAGAGTCAGCCCCAGCATTTT. The rearrangement links TRBV18 to TRBJ1-5; D is perhaps TRBD1 (5 bases). V shed 1 base and J shed 6 bases, with 10 bases lying between them. CDR1 and CDR2 from the germline V gene are KGHSH and LQKENI. The CDR3 spans 14 residues.

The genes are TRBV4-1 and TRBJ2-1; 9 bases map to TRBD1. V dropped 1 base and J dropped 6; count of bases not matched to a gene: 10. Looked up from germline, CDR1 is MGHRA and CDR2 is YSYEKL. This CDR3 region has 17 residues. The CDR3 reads CASSQVLKGQGFNEQFF. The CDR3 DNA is TGCGCCAGCAGCCAAGTACTTAAAGGACAGGGGTTCAATGAGCAGTTCTTC.

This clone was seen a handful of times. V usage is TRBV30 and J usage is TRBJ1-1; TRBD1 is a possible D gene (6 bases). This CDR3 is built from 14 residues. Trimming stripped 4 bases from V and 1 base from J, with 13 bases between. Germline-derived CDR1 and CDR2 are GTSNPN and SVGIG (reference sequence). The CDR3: CAWTQRRGNTEAFF. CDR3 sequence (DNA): TGTGCCTGGACCCAGCGCAGGGGGAACACTGAAGCTTTCTTT.

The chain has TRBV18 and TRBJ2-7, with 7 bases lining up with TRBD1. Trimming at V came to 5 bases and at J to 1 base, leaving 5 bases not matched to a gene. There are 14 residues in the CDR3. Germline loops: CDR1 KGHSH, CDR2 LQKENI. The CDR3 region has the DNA TGTGCCAGCTCATCGGGACAGCGGTCCTACGAGCAGTACTTC. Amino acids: CASSSGQRSYEQYF.